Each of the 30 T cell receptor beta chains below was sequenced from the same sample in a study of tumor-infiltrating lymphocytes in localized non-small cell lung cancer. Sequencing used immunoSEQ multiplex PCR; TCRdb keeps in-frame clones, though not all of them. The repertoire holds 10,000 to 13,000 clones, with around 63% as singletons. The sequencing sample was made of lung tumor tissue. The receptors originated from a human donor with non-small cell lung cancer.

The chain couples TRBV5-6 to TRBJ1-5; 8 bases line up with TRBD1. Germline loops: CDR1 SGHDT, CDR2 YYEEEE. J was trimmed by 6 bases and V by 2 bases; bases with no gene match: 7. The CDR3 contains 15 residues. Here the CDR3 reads CASSFQGARGQPQHF. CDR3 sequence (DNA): TGTGCCAGCAGCTTTCAGGGGGCGCGGGGTCAGCCCCAGCATTTT.

Here the CDR3 reads CASSLPRGGKDEKLFF. In DNA, the CDR3 is TGTGCCAGCAGCTTGCCCAGAGGGGGCAAGGATGAAAAACTGTTTTTT. This chain links TRBV5-5 with TRBJ1-4, with 7 bases identical to TRBD1. The length of the CDR3 is 16 residues. J was trimmed by 6 bases and V by 1 base; bases with no gene match: 9. From germline, CDR1 is SGHKS and CDR2 YYEKEE (reference sequence).

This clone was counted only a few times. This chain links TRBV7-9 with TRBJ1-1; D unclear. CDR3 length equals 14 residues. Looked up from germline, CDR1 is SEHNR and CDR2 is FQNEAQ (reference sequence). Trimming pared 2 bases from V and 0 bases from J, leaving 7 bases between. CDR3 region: CASSLLQMNTEAFF. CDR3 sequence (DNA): TGTGCCAGCAGCTTACTACAGATGAACACTGAAGCTTTCTTT.

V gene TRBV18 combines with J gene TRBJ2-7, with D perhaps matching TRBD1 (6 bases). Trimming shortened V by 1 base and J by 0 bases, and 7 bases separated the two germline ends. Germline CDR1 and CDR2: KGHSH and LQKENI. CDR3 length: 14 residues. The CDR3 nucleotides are TGTGCCAGCTCACCACGGACAGACTCCTACGAGCAGTACTTC. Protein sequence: CASSPRTDSYEQYF.

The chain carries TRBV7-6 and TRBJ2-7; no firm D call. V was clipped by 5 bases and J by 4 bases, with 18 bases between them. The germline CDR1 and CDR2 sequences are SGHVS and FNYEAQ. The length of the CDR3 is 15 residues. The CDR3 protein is CASSPVAVSFYEQYF. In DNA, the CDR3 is TGTGCCAGCAGCCCGGTTGCGGTGTCCTTTTACGAGCAGTACTTC.

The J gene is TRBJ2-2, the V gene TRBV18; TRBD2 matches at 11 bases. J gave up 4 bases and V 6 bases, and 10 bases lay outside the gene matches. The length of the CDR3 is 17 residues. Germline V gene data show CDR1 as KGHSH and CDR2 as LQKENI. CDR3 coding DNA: TGTGCCAGCTCGTTATATCAGCTAGCGGGAGGCACCGGGGAGCTGTTTTTT. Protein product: CASSLYQLAGGTGELFF.

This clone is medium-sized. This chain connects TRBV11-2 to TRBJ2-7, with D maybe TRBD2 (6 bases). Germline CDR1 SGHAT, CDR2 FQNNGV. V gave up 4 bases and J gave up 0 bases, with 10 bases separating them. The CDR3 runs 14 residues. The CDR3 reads CASSYGTFSYEQYF. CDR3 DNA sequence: TGTGCCAGCAGCTACGGGACTTTCTCCTACGAGCAGTACTTC.

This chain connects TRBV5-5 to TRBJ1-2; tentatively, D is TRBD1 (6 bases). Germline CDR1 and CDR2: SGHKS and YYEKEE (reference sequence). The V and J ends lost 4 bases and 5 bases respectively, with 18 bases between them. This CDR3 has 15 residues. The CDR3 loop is CASSVGQGLGYGYTF. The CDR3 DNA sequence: TGTGCCAGCAGCGTGGGGCAGGGGTTAGGATATGGCTACACCTTC.

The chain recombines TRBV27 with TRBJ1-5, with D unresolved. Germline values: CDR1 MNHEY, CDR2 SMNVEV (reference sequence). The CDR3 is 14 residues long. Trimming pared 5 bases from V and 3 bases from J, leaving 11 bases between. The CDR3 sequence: CASSDPGPNQPQHF. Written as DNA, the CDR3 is TGTGCCAGCAGTGACCCGGGCCCCAATCAGCCCCAGCATTTT.

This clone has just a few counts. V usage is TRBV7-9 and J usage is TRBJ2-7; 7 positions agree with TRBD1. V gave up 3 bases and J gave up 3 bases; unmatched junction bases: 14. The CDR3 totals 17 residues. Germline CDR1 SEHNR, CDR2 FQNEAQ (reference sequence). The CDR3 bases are TGTGCCAGCAGCTTTGGTGCAGGGGGTAGTTTCGGCTACGAGCAGTACTTC. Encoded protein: CASSFGAGGSFGYEQYF.

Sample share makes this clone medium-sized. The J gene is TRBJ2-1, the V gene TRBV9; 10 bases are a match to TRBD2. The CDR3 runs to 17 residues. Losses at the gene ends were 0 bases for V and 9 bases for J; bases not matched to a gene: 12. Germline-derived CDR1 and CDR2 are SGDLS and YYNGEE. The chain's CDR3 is CASSVDARVAGGGEQFF. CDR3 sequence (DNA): TGTGCCAGCAGCGTAGATGCGAGGGTAGCGGGAGGTGGTGAGCAGTTCTTC. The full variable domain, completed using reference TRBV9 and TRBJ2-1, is DSGVTQTPKHLITATGQRVTLRCSPRSGDLSVYWYQQSLDQGLQFLIQYYNGEERAKGNILERFSAQQFPDLHSELNLSSLELGDSALYFCASSVDARVAGGGEQFFGPGTRLTVL.

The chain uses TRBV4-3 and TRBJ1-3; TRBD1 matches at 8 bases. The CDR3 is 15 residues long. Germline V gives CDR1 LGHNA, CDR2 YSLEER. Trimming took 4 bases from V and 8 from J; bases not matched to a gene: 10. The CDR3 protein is CASSRGTGNRDTIYF. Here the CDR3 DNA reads TGCGCCAGCAGCCGAGGGACAGGCAACAGGGACACCATATATTTT.

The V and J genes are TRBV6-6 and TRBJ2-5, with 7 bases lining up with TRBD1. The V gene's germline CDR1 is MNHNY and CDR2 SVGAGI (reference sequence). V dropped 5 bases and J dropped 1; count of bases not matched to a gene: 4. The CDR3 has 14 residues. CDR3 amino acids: CASSPSGGQETQYF. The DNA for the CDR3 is TGTGCCAGCAGTCCGTCAGGGGGCCAAGAGACCCAGTACTTC.

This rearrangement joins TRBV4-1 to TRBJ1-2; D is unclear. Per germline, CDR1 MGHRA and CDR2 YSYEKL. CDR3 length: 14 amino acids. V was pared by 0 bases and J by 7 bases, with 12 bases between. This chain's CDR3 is CASSQDQNTPGYTF. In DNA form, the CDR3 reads TGCGCCAGCAGCCAAGATCAGAACACCCCTGGCTACACCTTC.

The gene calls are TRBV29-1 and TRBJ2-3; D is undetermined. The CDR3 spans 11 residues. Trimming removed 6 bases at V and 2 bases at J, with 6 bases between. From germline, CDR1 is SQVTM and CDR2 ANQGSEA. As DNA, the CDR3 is TGCAGCGTGGAACTCACAGATACGCAGTATTTT. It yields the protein CSVELTDTQYF.

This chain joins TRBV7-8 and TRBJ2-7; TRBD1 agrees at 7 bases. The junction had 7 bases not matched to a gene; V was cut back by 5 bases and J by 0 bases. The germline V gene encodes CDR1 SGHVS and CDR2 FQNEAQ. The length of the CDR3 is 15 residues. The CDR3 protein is CASSPRQGPSYEQYF. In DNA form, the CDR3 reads TGTGCCAGCAGCCCCCGACAGGGACCCTCCTACGAGCAGTACTTC.

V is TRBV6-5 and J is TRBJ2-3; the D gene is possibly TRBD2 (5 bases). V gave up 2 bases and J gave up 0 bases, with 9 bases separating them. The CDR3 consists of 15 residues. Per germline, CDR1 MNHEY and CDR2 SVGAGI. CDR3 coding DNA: TGTGCCAGCAGTTACGGAGGTGCTAGCACAGATACGCAGTATTTT. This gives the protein CASSYGGASTDTQYF.

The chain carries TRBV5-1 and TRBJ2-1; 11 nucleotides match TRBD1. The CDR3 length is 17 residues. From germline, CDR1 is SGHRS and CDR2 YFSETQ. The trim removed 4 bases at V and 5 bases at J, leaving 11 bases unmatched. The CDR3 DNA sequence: TGCGCCAGCAGCCCCGGACAGGGGGCCTTATTGGACAATGAGCAGTTCTTC. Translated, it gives CASSPGQGALLDNEQFF. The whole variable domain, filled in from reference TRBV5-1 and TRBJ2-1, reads KAGVTQTPRYLIKTRGQQVTLSCSPISGHRSVSWYQQTPGQGLQFLFEYFSETQRNKGNFPGRFSGRQFSNSRSEMNVSTLELGDSALYLCASSPGQGALLDNEQFFGPGTRLTVL.

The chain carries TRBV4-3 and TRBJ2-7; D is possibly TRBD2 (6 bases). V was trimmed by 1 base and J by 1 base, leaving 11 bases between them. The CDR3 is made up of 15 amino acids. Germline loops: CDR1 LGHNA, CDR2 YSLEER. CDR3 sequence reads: CASSQVMDYSYEQYF. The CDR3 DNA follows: TGCGCCAGCAGCCAAGTAATGGACTATTCCTACGAGCAGTACTTC.

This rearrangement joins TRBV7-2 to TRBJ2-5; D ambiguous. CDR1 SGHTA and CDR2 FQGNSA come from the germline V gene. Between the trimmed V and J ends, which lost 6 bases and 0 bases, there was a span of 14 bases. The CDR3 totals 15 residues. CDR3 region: CASSPAVGYQETQYF. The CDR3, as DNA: TGTGCCAGCAGTCCCGCCGTTGGGTACCAAGAGACCCAGTACTTC.

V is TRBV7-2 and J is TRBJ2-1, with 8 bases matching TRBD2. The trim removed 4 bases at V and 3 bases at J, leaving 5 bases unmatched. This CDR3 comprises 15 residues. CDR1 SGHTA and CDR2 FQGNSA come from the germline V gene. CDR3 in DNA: TGTGCCAGCAGCTCCGTCCGGGGGGGCTACAATGAGCAGTTCTTC. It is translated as CASSSVRGGYNEQFF. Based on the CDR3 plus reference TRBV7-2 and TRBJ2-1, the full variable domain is GAGVSQSPSNKVTEKGKDVELRCDPISGHTALYWYRQSLGQGLEFLIYFQGNSAPDKSGLPSDRFSAERTGGSVSTLTIQRTQQEDSAVYLCASSSVRGGYNEQFFGPGTRLTVL.

In DNA, the CDR3 is TGTGCCAGCAGCTTAGAAGTTAACAGAGGCAACGAGCAGTACTTC. Translation gives CASSLEVNRGNEQYF. The V call is TRBV7-9, the J call TRBJ2-7; D not resolved. CDR3 size: 15 residues. V was clipped by 1 base and J by 5 bases, with 15 bases between them. Germline CDR1 SEHNR, CDR2 FQNEAQ (reference sequence).

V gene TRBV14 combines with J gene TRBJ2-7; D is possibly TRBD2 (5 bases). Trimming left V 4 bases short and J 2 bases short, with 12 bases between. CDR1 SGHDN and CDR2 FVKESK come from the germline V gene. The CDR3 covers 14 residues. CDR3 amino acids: CASSRAGIPYEQYF. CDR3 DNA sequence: TGTGCCAGCAGCCGAGCCGGGATCCCCTACGAGCAGTACTTC.

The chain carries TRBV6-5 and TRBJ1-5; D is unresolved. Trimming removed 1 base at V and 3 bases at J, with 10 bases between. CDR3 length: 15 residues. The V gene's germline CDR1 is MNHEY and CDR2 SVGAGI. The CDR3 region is CASSYWSRFNQPQHF. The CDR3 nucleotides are TGTGCCAGCAGTTACTGGTCCAGGTTCAATCAGCCCCAGCATTTT.

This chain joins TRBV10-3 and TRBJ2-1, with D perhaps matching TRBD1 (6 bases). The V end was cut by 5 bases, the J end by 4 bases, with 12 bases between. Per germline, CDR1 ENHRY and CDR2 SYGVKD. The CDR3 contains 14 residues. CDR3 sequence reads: CAISNPGTYNEQFF. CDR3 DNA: TGTGCCATCAGTAACCCGGGGACATACAATGAGCAGTTCTTC.

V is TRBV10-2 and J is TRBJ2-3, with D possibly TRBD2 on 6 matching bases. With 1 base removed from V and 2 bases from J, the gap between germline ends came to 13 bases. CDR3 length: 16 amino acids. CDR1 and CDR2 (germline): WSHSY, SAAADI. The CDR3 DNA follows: TGCGCCAGCAGTGAGTGGGGAGGACCAAACACAGATACGCAGTATTTT. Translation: CASSEWGGPNTDTQYF.

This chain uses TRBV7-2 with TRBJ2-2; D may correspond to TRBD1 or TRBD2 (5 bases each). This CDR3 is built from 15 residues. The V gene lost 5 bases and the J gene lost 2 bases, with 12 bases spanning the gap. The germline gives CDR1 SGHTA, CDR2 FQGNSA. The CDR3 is CASSPGTANTGELFF. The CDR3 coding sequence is TGTGCCAGCAGCCCAGGGACGGCTAACACCGGGGAGCTGTTTTTT.

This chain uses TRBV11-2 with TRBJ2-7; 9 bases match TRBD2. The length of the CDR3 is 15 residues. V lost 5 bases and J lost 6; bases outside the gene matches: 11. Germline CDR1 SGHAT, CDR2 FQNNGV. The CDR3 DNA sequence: TGTGCCAGCAGCCCGCGTGGCGGGGGGGGCTCCGAGCAGTACTTC. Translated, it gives CASSPRGGGGSEQYF. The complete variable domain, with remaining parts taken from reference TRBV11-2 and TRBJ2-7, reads EAGVAQSPRYKIIEKRQSVAFWCNPISGHATLYWYQQILGQGPKLLIQFQNNGVVDDSQLPKDRFSAERLKGVDSTLKIQPAKLEDSAVYLCASSPRGGGGSEQYFGPGTRLTVT.

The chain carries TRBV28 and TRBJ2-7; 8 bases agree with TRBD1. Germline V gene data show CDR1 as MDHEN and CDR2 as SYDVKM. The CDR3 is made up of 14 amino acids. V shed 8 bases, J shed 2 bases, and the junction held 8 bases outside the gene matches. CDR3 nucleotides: TGTGCCAGCGGCCGACAGGGGATTCCCTACGAGCAGTACTTC. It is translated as CASGRQGIPYEQYF.

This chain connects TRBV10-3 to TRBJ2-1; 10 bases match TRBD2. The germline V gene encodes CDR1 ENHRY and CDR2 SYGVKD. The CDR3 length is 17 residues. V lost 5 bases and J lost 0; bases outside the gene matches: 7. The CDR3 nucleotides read TGTGCCATCAGTCCAACTAGCGGGACGCACTCCTACAATGAGCAGTTCTTC. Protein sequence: CAISPTSGTHSYNEQFF.